These 8 T cell receptor beta chains were sequenced from one sample in a study of T-cell reconstitution after alpha-beta-depleted transplantation in children. Preparation of the TCRbeta library used unique molecular identifiers. TCRdb called the PCR reads again in MiXCR, with one record for every CDR3 protein. Of about 610,000 distinct CDR3 sequences listed, roughly a tenth were seen once; the top ten hold about 4.3%. The material sequenced was PBMCs from the stem cell graft donor, taken from the stem cell graft. These receptors all stem from a human donor who donated a stem cell graft to a child with acute myeloid leukemia.

This clonotype appeared many times. V is TRBV20-1 and J is TRBJ2-7; 15 bases align to TRBD2. Germline V gene lookup returns CDR1 DFQATT and CDR2 SNEGSKA (reference sequence). The trim removed 0 bases at V and 4 bases at J, leaving 10 bases unmatched. The CDR3 length is 18 residues. The CDR3 bases are TGCAGTGCTAGAGATTCACCGGGACTAGCGGGAGGCTTATACGAGCAGTACTTC. It specifies CSARDSPGLAGGLYEQYF.

V and J are TRBV7-9 and TRBJ1-5; D call uncertain. Between the trimmed V and J ends, which lost 3 bases and 0 bases, there was a span of 6 bases. The CDR3 runs 14 residues. Germline V CDR1 and CDR2: SEHNR, FQNEAQ (reference sequence). In DNA form, the CDR3 reads TGTGCCAGCAGCTTTGATAATAGCAATCAGCCCCAGCATTTT. Its translation: CASSFDNSNQPQHF.

A few counts support this clonotype. The chain combines TRBV5-1 with TRBJ2-1; tentatively, D is TRBD2 (5 bases). CDR1 SGHRS and CDR2 YFSETQ come from the germline V gene. CDR3 length: 13 amino acids. V lost 0 bases, J lost 8 bases, and 9 bases lay in between. The CDR3 coding sequence is TGCGCCAGCAGCTTGGGGCTAGCTGATGAGCAGTTCTTC. Its translation: CASSLGLADEQFF.

This clonotype was seen only a few times. The V gene is TRBV19, the J gene TRBJ2-5; a weak D match, TRBD2 (6 bases). The CDR3 has 16 residues. With 5 bases removed from V and 5 bases from J, the gap between germline ends came to 21 bases. Per germline, CDR1 LNHDA and CDR2 SQIVND (reference sequence). CDR3 region: CASSFPSGTGRETQYF. The CDR3 nucleotides are TGTGCCAGTAGTTTCCCTTCAGGGACTGGAAGGGAGACCCAGTACTTC.

The genes are TRBV6-1 and TRBJ2-1, with D unresolved. Germline V gives CDR1 MNHNS, CDR2 SASEGT. Trimming removed 6 bases from V and 4 bases from J, with 10 bases in between. The CDR3 is made up of 13 amino acids. In DNA form, the CDR3 reads TGTGCCAGCAGAGACGACGGATACAATGAGCAGTTCTTC. It codes for CASRDDGYNEQFF.

This clonotype appeared a few times. The chain has TRBV7-9 and TRBJ2-1, with D hard to call. The CDR3 is 15 amino acids. V was shortened by 4 bases and J by 0 bases, with 10 bases between the two germline ends. Germline V CDR1 and CDR2: SEHNR, FQNEAQ (reference sequence). The CDR3 sequence is CASSSTPSSYNEQFF. CDR3 in DNA: TGTGCCAGCAGCTCCACACCGAGCTCCTACAATGAGCAGTTCTTC.

This clonotype was found many times. The V call is TRBV29-1, the J call TRBJ1-2; TRBD1 matches 12 bases. The CDR3 runs 15 residues. With 2 bases clipped from V and 8 bases from J, the junction kept 9 bases outside the gene matches. Per the germline V gene, CDR1 is SQVTM and CDR2 is ANQGSEA. CDR3 sequence (DNA): TGCAGCGTTGAATGGAGCCGGGACAGGGGGCGAGGCTACACCTTC. It codes for CSVEWSRDRGRGYTF.

This clonotype was counted at least ten times. The chain has TRBV20-1 and TRBJ1-1; 8 nucleotides align to TRBD1. This CDR3 region has 13 residues. The V gene end was trimmed by 5 bases and the J gene end by 4 bases; junction bases not matched to a gene: 6. Germline V lookup: CDR1 DFQATT, CDR2 SNEGSKA (reference sequence). The CDR3 DNA reads TGCAGTGCTCAGACAGGGGCGGGCACTGAAGCTTTCTTT. Its translation is CSAQTGAGTEAFF.